This TCR beta chain is from a study of shared T cell receptors in the human thymus. The assay was immunoSEQ multiplex PCR, and TCRdb's table has in-frame clones only and misses some. The sample has roughly 700,000 clones, over 75% seen once; the top ten hold about 0.01%. V lost 3 bases and J lost 5; bases outside the gene matches: 10. The CDR3 is 15 residues long. The germline gives CDR1 LGHNA, CDR2 YNFKEQ. The sample was also reused in another study, on human thymus T cells. From that paper: Healthy Finnish infants undergoing corrective surgery for congenital heart defects provided the donor material. During corrective heart surgery, resections were taken, and the thymus tissue came from them. There were highly overlapping thymic repertoires among unrelated individuals, as related research reported.

The origin of this receptor is a boy younger than two with a congenital heart defect. Sequencing was performed on thymocytes. This sequence joins TRBV4-2 and TRBJ2-7; 7 nucleotides line up with TRBD2. CDR3 DNA sequence: TGTGCCAGCAGCCAGACGGGCCGGGGGGAGGACGAGCAGTACTTC. Its protein is CASSQTGRGEDEQYF.